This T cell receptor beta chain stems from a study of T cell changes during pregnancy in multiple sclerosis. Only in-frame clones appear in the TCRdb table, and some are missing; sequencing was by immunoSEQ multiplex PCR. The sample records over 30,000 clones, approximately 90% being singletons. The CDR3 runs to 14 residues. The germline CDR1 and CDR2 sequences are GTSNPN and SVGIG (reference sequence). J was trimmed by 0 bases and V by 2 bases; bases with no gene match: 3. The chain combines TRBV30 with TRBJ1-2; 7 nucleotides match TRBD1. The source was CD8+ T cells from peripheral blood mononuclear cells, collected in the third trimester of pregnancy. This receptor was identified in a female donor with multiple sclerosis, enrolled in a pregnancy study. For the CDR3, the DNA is TGTGCCTGGAGTCCGGGACAGTCTAACTATGGCTACACCTTC. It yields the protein CAWSPGQSNYGYTF.